This TCR beta chain was documented in a study of T cell responses to AZD1222 COVID-19 vaccine. This clone appeared once. Its antigen remains unknown. Assay: immunoSEQ multiplex PCR; the TCRdb copy retains only in-frame clones and omits some. The sample shows approximately 110,000 clones, more than 75% of them seen only once. Whole-study results and caveats: The breadth and depth of Spike-specific TCRs increased once two AZD1222 doses had been given. Baseline serology detected seropositivity in only 6 or 7 AZD1222 recipients. Repertoires were obtained solely post-peak T cell response.

The CDR3 is made up of 15 amino acids. Germline V CDR1 and CDR2: MNHNS, SASEGT. Trimming cost V 6 bases and J 3 bases; bases outside gene matches: 2. The origin of this receptor is an adult in good health. The starting material was peripheral blood, obtained on day 0 of AZD1222 vaccination. V usage is TRBV6-1 and J usage is TRBJ2-3, with TRBD2 identical over 14 bases. CDR3 loop: CASSRLAGGTDTQYF. CDR3 coding DNA: TGTGCCAGCAGCCGACTAGCGGGAGGGACAGATACGCAGTATTTT.